This TCR beta chain was documented in a study of T cells in Graves' hyperthyroidism and ophthalmopathy. The CDR3 spans 15 residues. CDR1 is MDHEN, CDR2 SYDVKM, per germline. Trimming left V 1 base short and J 1 base short, with 10 bases between. The study enrolled patients aged 18 to 65 with newly diagnosed hyperthyroidism of under 2 months' duration. On the basis of clinical symptoms, serum thyroxine and TRAb, thyroid ultrasound and orbital computed tomography, diagnoses were made. It was at first hyperthyroidism diagnosis, before any ophthalmopathy symptoms, that the blood sample was taken. The source of the PBMCs was around 9 ml of fresh peripheral blood. This clonotype has at least ten counts. TCR beta CDR3 regions were amplified from RNA. Carried out on the TCR CDR3, a first-round RT-PCR used the HTBI primer set. TCRdb processed the multiplex PCR reads anew with MiXCR; each CDR3 protein has one entry. The sample holds 300,000 to 450,000 distinct CDR3 sequences, 15% to 19% seen once.

This chain joins TRBV28 and TRBJ1-2; D may be TRBD1 (6 bases). The sequenced material came from blood. This receptor was taken from a woman between 18 and 29 years old with Graves' hyperthyroidism that later progressed to Graves' ophthalmopathy. The CDR3 is CASSLYQGINYGYTF. The CDR3 DNA sequence: TGTGCCAGCAGTTTATATCAGGGGATTAACTATGGCTACACCTTC.